A selection of T cell receptor beta chains follows, all from one sample in a study of blood T cell repertoires in COVID-19. Profiled with immunoSEQ multiplex PCR; TCRdb holds only in-frame clones, not every one. The data hold about 370,000 clones, with more than 70% observed a single time. The sample comprised peripheral blood. The receptors stem from a woman aged 30 to 39 with COVID-19, enrolled during active disease. CDR3s include the opening cysteine and the closing phenylalanine or tryptophan. The D gene is left open where the match is weak. Not every row has a clone size; where given, it reads once, few, many or a size class.

>-|TRBJ1-2|TRBD1|TRBV24-1
CATPPWDREDYGYTF
>-|TRBJ1-2|-|TRBV6-5
CASRPDPWRDGYTF
>-|TRBJ2-5|TRBD2|TRBV5-4
CASSLEPSGGAVGETQYF
>-|TRBJ2-1|TRBD2|TRBV24-1
CATSDASRDYFYNEQFF
>once|TRBJ2-1|TRBD1|TRBV4-2
CASSQGKGARNYNEQFF
>-|TRBJ2-3|-|TRBV7-9
CASSLAGARSTDTQYF
>few|TRBJ1-1|-|TRBV9
CASSFRTANTEAFF
>-|TRBJ2-2|-|TRBV18
CASSPFESSNTGELFF
>-|TRBJ2-2|TRBD2|TRBV2
CASSEVVSGGTGELFF
>-|TRBJ2-1|TRBD1|TRBV7-9
CASSPTTGTGVNEQFF
>-|TRBJ2-3|TRBD1|TRBV7-2
CASNGPQGGTGVTDTQYF
>-|TRBJ1-1|-|TRBV4-3
CASRHGVQGLNTEAFF